This TCR beta chain is from a study of shared clonotypes between healthy human individuals. The wider study: The composition of the donors was a couple of women and three men aged 18 to 49. There were three CD4 naive, three CD4 memory, two CD8 naive and one CD8 memory plates per donor. General observations from the study: Deeper or shallower sequencing was expected to change how clonotypes are shared among donors. Rarefaction analysis demonstrated incomplete sorted-subset sequencing notwithstanding large depth.

The CDR3 runs 15 residues. V was pared by 3 bases and J by 6 bases, with 6 bases of the junction left unmatched. Germline V gives CDR1 KGHSH, CDR2 LQKENI. Notes on this clone: Its antigen remains unknown.

Using immunoSEQ multiplex PCR, the repertoire was profiled, and TCRdb retains in-frame clones only, with some absent. Of about 2.3 million clones listed, around 90% are singletons. Material: naive CD4+ T cells from PBMCs. Documented subset: CD45RA+ positively selected. This TCR was sampled from a man aged 18 to 30 in good health. Some clones in this sample may be carry-over from other donors' samples. The chain links TRBV18 to TRBJ1-5; 9 bases line up with TRBD1. The CDR3 region is CASSPTGGFSQPQHF. The CDR3 DNA reads TGTGCCAGCTCACCCACAGGGGGCTTTAGTCAGCCCCAGCATTTT.